Below, 21 T cell receptor beta chains from the same sample are listed, as sequenced in a study of PD-L1 blockade in urothelial cancer. Sample time point: pretreatment peripheral blood. TCRdb keeps only in-frame clones here, not all; method: immunoSEQ multiplex PCR. The sample yields tens of thousands of clones, around 85% seen once. The sequencing here drew on PBMCs, taken around atezolizumab (anti-PD-L1) treatment. The receptors stem from a man aged 60 to 69 with urothelial cancer.

This clone has just one count. The V gene is TRBV7-8, the J gene TRBJ1-3, with D possibly TRBD1 on 5 matching bases. CDR1 is SGHVS and CDR2 is FQNEAQ in the germline V gene. This CDR3 is 14 amino acids long. V was clipped by 3 bases and J by 4 bases, with 10 bases between them. CDR3 loop: CASSFSRVGNTIYF. The CDR3, as DNA: TGTGCCAGCAGCTTTTCCAGGGTAGGAAACACCATATATTTT. The variable domain in full, with the rest retrieved from reference TRBV7-8 and TRBJ1-3, is GAGVSQSPRYKVAKRGQDVALRCDPISGHVSLFWYQQALGQGPEFLTYFQNEAQLDKSGLPSDRFFAERPEGSVSTLKIQRTQQEDSAVYLCASSFSRVGNTIYFGEGSWLTVV.

This rearrangement joins TRBV29-1 to TRBJ2-7, with no clear D. The CDR3 is 13 amino acids. In germline, CDR1 is SQVTM, CDR2 ANQGSEA. Trimming shortened V by 4 bases and J by 6 bases, and 16 bases separated the two germline ends. This chain's CDR3 is CSVVSPLVLEQYF. The CDR3 DNA sequence: TGCAGCGTTGTAAGCCCCCTTGTTCTCGAGCAGTACTTC.

CDR3 sequence (DNA): TGTGCCAGCAGTTCGGACCCGGGACTACCTCGCGAGCAGTACTTC. Residues: CASSSDPGLPREQYF. V gene TRBV6-5 combines with J gene TRBJ2-7; 7 bases map to TRBD2. The germline V gene encodes CDR1 MNHEY and CDR2 SVGAGI. Germline trimming cut 4 bases from V and 6 bases from J; bases unmatched to any gene: 12. The CDR3 runs 15 residues.

The chain carries TRBV15 and TRBJ1-1; no firm D call. Germline values: CDR1 LNHNV, CDR2 YYDKDF (reference sequence). The CDR3 loop spans 16 amino acids. V was shortened by 0 bases and J by 3 bases, with 14 bases between the two germline ends. CDR3 sequence reads: CATSRDLGRWDTEAFF. The CDR3 DNA reads as TGTGCCACCAGCAGAGATCTTGGGCGATGGGACACTGAAGCTTTCTTT.

The chain is built from TRBV6-6 and TRBJ1-5; tentative D call: TRBD1 (6 bases). The V and J ends lost 5 bases and 4 bases respectively, with 15 bases between them. The CDR3 runs to 15 residues. Looked up from germline, CDR1 is MNHNY and CDR2 is SVGAGI (reference sequence). This CDR3 is CASSPTGLGNQPQHF. CDR3 sequence (DNA): TGTGCCAGCAGTCCAACAGGGTTAGGGAATCAGCCCCAGCATTTT.

The V call is TRBV5-1, the J call TRBJ1-1, with no clear D. Trimming pared 9 bases from V and 6 bases from J, leaving 15 bases between. The CDR3 length is 12 residues. Germline-derived CDR1 and CDR2 are SGHRS and YFSETQ. The CDR3 loop is CATSPLGAEAFF. As DNA, the CDR3 is TGCGCCACCTCCCCCCTCGGGGCTGAAGCTTTCTTT.

The chain combines TRBV18 with TRBJ1-4, with D uncertain. Trimming took 2 bases from V and 3 from J, leaving 19 bases between them. The CDR3 length is 18 residues. The germline V gene encodes CDR1 KGHSH and CDR2 LQKENI. The CDR3 DNA follows: TGTGCCAGCTCACCAGGCGGATCCAGTCTTTTAGCTAATGAAAAACTGTTTTTT. Protein product: CASSPGGSSLLANEKLFF.

The rearrangement uses TRBV9 and TRBJ2-7, with TRBD2 identical over 11 bases. Germline-derived CDR1 and CDR2 are SGDLS and YYNGEE. The CDR3 has 15 residues. Trimming at V came to 3 bases and at J to 2 bases, leaving 4 bases not matched to a gene. The CDR3 nucleotides read TGTGCCAGCAGCGCCGGGACTAGCGGTGCCTACGAGCAGTACTTC. This translates into CASSAGTSGAYEQYF.

The V and J genes are TRBV10-3 and TRBJ2-3; 10 bases line up with TRBD2. This CDR3 has 15 amino acids. V was clipped by 4 bases and J by 8 bases; unmatched bases: 9. Germline lookup yields CDR1 ENHRY and CDR2 SYGVKD. This CDR3 reads CAISALGTSEGTQYF. The CDR3 DNA reads TGTGCCATCAGTGCTCTGGGGACTAGCGAGGGTACGCAGTATTTT.

The chain carries TRBV27 and TRBJ1-1, with TRBD1 identical over 8 bases. This CDR3 contains 15 residues. V was pared by 5 bases and J by 1 base, with 6 bases of the junction left unmatched. Germline CDR1 and CDR2: MNHEY and SMNVEV (reference sequence). The CDR3 DNA sequence: TGTGCCAGCAGTATTCGGGACAGGTGGAACACTGAAGCTTTCTTT. This encodes CASSIRDRWNTEAFF.

This clone has just a few counts. The genes are TRBV5-4 and TRBJ2-5, with TRBD2 matching 8 bases. After removal of 0 bases from V and 5 bases from J, the junction contained 6 bases not matched to a gene. The CDR3 has 15 residues. CDR1 and CDR2 from the germline V gene are SGHNT and YYREEE (reference sequence). The CDR3 sequence is CASSLAGGRWETQYF. DNA of the CDR3: TGTGCCAGCAGCTTGGCGGGGGGGCGGTGGGAGACCCAGTACTTC.

This clone turned up a few times. The CDR3 sequence is CASSVVPGTVYEQYF. CDR3 DNA sequence: TGTGCCAGCAGCGTAGTACCAGGGACTGTCTACGAGCAGTACTTC. The rearrangement links TRBV9 to TRBJ2-7, with D tentatively TRBD2 (6 bases). The CDR3 sequence is 15 residues long. Germline V gene data show CDR1 as SGDLS and CDR2 as YYNGEE. Trimming took 0 bases from V and 3 from J, leaving 13 bases between them.

This chain connects TRBV5-1 to TRBJ2-1; no clear D gene. The CDR3 sequence is 14 residues long. In germline, CDR1 is SGHRS, CDR2 YFSETQ. V was clipped by 0 bases and J by 9 bases, with 13 bases between them. The DNA for the CDR3 is TGCGCCAGCAGCTTGGAAAGAGCTCTAACTGAGCAGTTCTTC. Protein product: CASSLERALTEQFF.

This clone was seen once. The chain links TRBV20-1 to TRBJ2-7, with 7 bases lining up with TRBD1. V trimming: 5 bases; J trimming: 4 bases; junction bases outside the gene matches: 2. This CDR3 contains 11 residues. Germline CDR1 is DFQATT and CDR2 is SNEGSKA (reference sequence). This CDR3 reads CSAGQEYEQYF. The CDR3 DNA reads TGCAGTGCTGGACAGGAGTACGAGCAGTACTTC.

The chain combines TRBV27 with TRBJ2-7; D is unclear. The CDR3 is 13 amino acids. Germline CDR1 is MNHEY and CDR2 is SMNVEV (reference sequence). V was trimmed by 0 bases and J by 2 bases, leaving 5 bases between them. CDR3 region: CASSLSSAYEQYF. Here the CDR3 DNA reads TGTGCCAGCAGTTTATCGTCGGCCTACGAGCAGTACTTC.

The rearrangement joins TRBV6-5 to TRBJ2-1; the match to TRBD1 covers 12 bases. The CDR3 covers 16 residues. Germline loops: CDR1 MNHEY, CDR2 SVGAGI. The V and J ends lost 4 bases and 7 bases, in that order; junction bases with no gene match: 8. In nucleotides, the CDR3 is TGTGCCAGCAGTTCGCCGGGACAGGGGGCGAGAAATGAGCAGTTCTTC. This translates into CASSSPGQGARNEQFF.

The chain employs TRBV27 and TRBJ1-2, with D possibly matching TRBD1 (6 bases). Germline V gene sequence: CDR1 MNHEY, CDR2 SMNVEV (reference sequence). Trimming pared 3 bases from V and 5 bases from J, leaving 10 bases between. There are 13 residues in the CDR3. As DNA, the CDR3 is TGTGCCAGCAGTTTCACAGGGCATTATGGCTACACCTTC. Amino acids: CASSFTGHYGYTF.

The V gene is TRBV14, the J gene TRBJ2-1; D may be TRBD2 (5 bases). Trimming pared 1 base from V and 9 bases from J, leaving 10 bases between. The CDR3 spans 13 residues. In germline, CDR1 is SGHDN, CDR2 FVKESK. The DNA for the CDR3 is TGTGCCAGCAGCCAAGCGCTGGCGGGTGAGCAGTTCTTC. Its protein is CASSQALAGEQFF.

The chain has TRBV13 and TRBJ2-7; 9 bases are shared with TRBD1. From germline, CDR1 is PRHDT and CDR2 FYEKMQ (reference sequence). This CDR3 region has 14 residues. V lost 0 bases and J lost 7; bases outside the gene matches: 4. The CDR3 DNA follows: TGTGCCAGCAGCTTAGGACTGGGACAGGGTGAGCAGTACTTC. Encoded protein: CASSLGLGQGEQYF.

The chain combines TRBV28 with TRBJ2-7; 8 nucleotides align to TRBD1. The CDR3 extends over 14 amino acids. After removal of 3 bases from V and 1 base from J, the junction contained 2 bases not matched to a gene. The germline V gene has CDR1 MDHEN and CDR2 SYDVKM. The CDR3 region is CASSLTGDSYEQYF. The DNA for the CDR3 is TGTGCCAGCAGTTTGACAGGGGATTCCTACGAGCAGTACTTC.

This chain uses TRBV7-9 with TRBJ2-2; 10 bases are shared with TRBD1. Trimming removed 2 bases from V and 5 bases from J; junction bases left unmatched: 5. Germline CDR1 and CDR2: SEHNR and FQNEAQ (reference sequence). The CDR3 consists of 16 residues. DNA of the CDR3: TGTGCCAGCAGCTTATGGGGACAGGGGAAGACCGGGGAGCTGTTTTTT. Protein product: CASSLWGQGKTGELFF. Based on the CDR3 plus reference TRBV7-9 and TRBJ2-2, the full variable domain is DTGVSQNPRHKITKRGQNVTFRCDPISEHNRLYWYRQTLGQGPEFLTYFQNEAQLEKSRLLSDRFSAERPKGSFSTLEIQRTEQGDSAMYLCASSLWGQGKTGELFFGEGSRLTVL.